This T cell receptor beta chain was identified during a study of post-analysis software for immune sequencing data. Study observations and caveats: Diversity measured as normalized Chao1 was significantly lower in multiple sclerosis patients than in controls.

Deletions cut 2 bases from V and 7 bases from J, with 14 bases between. Germline CDR1 DFQATT, CDR2 SNEGSKA (reference sequence). CDR3 length: 14 amino acids. Sequencing libraries made from TCR beta cDNA carried unique molecular identifiers. Each CDR3 protein gets one entry after TCRdb re-called the PCR reads with MiXCR. The sample contains 150,000 to 200,000 distinct CDR3 sequences, under 40% of which appear only once. Regarding this clonotype: The antigen remains undetermined.

The sequencing used blood, collected after autologous hematopoietic stem cell transplantation. The receptor's source is a girl aged 5-17 years with multiple sclerosis. This chain uses TRBV20-1 with TRBJ1-4, with a weak D call TRBD1 (5 bases). DNA of the CDR3: TGCAGTGCTAGATCGAGGGGTGGTGGTGAAAAACTGTTTTTT. It codes for CSARSRGGGEKLFF.